This TCR beta chain originates from a study of cytomegalovirus exposure and HLA in healthy donors. Looking at the study overall: From HLA-typed donors, an early data release held tens of millions of unique TCRs. There were approximately 400 genotyped donors. Of these, about 81% fell in the genetic ancestry cluster associated with self-reported Caucasian donors. Whole-study results and caveats: Roughly even sequencing depth across donors was the assumption behind the presence/absence analyses. In a later analysis, several top co-occurrence clusters appeared linked to parvovirus B19, influenza, CMV and Epstein-Barr virus.

On this clone itself: The antigen is unknown.

V lost 8 bases and J 8 bases, leaving 16 bases between the germline ends. Looked up from germline, CDR1 is SNHLY and CDR2 is FYNNEI. The CDR3 extends over 13 amino acids. The PCR used 60 Vbeta and 13 Jbeta primers. TCRdb's table, derived via immunoSEQ multiplex PCR, lists solely in-frame clones and lacks some. This table has about 200,000 clones, around nine tenths appearing once. Sequenced sample: PBMCs. The receptor was derived from a woman aged 18-35 years in good health and CMV-seronegative. The chain employs TRBV2 and TRBJ2-1; D uncertain. The DNA of the CDR3 is TGTGCCAGCCCGCAGGAAAGTACGGATGAGCAGTTCTTC. The encoded protein is CASPQESTDEQFF.